One and the same sample provided the 4 T cell receptor beta chains below, sequenced in a study of CD4 and CD8 cells across lung adenocarcinoma regions. TCRdb processed the PCR reads anew with MiXCR; each CDR3 protein has one entry. The sample lists over 20,000 distinct CDR3 sequences; roughly half were seen once. The specimen was CD8+ T cells from the center of a lung tumor. The receptors shown here come from a female donor with lung adenocarcinoma. The CD4 and CD8 labels of this study may be unreliable.

This chain joins TRBV28 and TRBJ1-4; TRBD1 matches 7 bases. The CDR3 runs 15 residues. Looked up from germline, CDR1 is MDHEN and CDR2 is SYDVKM. After removal of 2 bases from V and 3 bases from J, the junction contained 3 bases not matched to a gene. The CDR3 sequence is CASSLGQGANEKLFF. In DNA form, the CDR3 reads TGTGCCAGCAGTTTAGGGCAGGGGGCTAATGAAAAACTGTTTTTT.

Remarks on this clonotype: The junction departs from germline at one end; a sequencing error may be responsible. J is TRBJ2-3 and V is TRBV10-1; the D gene is possibly TRBD1 (6 bases). Per germline, CDR1 WNHNN and CDR2 SYGVQD (reference sequence). This CDR3 has 14 residues. CDR3 region: CAGSGGRDPDTQYF. Here the CDR3 DNA reads TGTGCGGGCAGTGGGGGCCGAGACCCAGATACCCAGTATTTC.

The rearrangement links TRBV7-9 to TRBJ2-1; D not certain. V lost 2 bases and J lost 0, with 11 bases in between. The CDR3 is 16 residues long. In germline, CDR1 is SEHNR, CDR2 FQNEAQ (reference sequence). CDR3 sequence: CASSLLVRSSYNEQFF. Here the CDR3 DNA reads TGTGCCAGCAGCTTATTGGTGAGGAGCTCCTACAATGAGCAGTTCTTC.

The V and J genes are TRBV12-3 or TRBV12-4 and TRBJ2-7; D might be TRBD2 (5 bases). The better agreement between TRBJ2-1 and the DNA end casts doubt on the J call. This CDR3 comprises 14 residues. The CDR3 region is CASSVAGLSYEQFF. The CDR3 DNA reads TGTGCCAGCAGCGTGGCTGGACTCTCCTACGAGCAGTTCTTC.